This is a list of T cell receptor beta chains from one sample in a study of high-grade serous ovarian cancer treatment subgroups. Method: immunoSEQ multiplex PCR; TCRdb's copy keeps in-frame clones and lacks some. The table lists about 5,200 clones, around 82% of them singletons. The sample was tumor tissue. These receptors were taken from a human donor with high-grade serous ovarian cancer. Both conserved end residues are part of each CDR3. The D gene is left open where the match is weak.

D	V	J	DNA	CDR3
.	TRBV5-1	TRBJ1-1	TGCGCCAGCAGCTTGTATAGTTGGACCACTGAAGCTTTCTTT	CASSLYSWTTEAFF
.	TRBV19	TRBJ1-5	TGTGCCAGTAGTACACAGGTTAATAGCAATCAGCCCCAGCATTTT	CASSTQVNSNQPQHF
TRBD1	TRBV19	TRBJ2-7	TGTGCCAGTAGCCCCCAGGGACAGGGAGGAACCTACGAGCAGTACTTC	CASSPQGQGGTYEQYF
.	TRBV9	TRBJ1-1	TGTGCCAGCAGCGTAGCTGGAAATATGAACACTGAAGCTTTCTTT	CASSVAGNMNTEAFF
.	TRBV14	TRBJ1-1	TGTGCCAGCAGCCAAACGGGGTCGGGTGAAGCTTTCTTT	CASSQTGSGEAFF
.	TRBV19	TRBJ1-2	TGTGCCAGTAGTCCGGGCCCGAACTATGGCTACACCTTC	CASSPGPNYGYTF
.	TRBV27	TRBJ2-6	TGTGCCACCATGGGCCACTCTGGGGCCAACGTCCTGACTTTC	CATMGHSGANVLTF
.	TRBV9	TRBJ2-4	TGTGCCAGCAGCTCAAGAAGAATAGGGGCCAAAAACATTCAGTACTTC	CASSSRRIGAKNIQYF
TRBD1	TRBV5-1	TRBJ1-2	TGCGCCAGCAGCTACGGGACAGGGGAGCTCCTTGGCTACACCTTC	CASSYGTGELLGYTF
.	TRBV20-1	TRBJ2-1	TGCAGTGCCCTTAGTAGGAATGAGCAGTTCTTC	CSALSRNEQFF